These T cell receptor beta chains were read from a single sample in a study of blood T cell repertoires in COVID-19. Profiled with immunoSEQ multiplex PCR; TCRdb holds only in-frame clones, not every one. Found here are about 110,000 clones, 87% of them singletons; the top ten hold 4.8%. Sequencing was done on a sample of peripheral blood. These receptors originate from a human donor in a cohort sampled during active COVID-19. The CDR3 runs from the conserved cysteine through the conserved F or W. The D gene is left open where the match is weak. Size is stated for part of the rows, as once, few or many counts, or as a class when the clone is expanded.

TGTGCCAGCAGTTCCGGACAGGGAATCTCTTATTCACCCCTCCACTTT	CASSSGQGISYSPLHF	.	TRBJ1-6	TRBD1	TRBV28
TGTGCCAGCAGTGCGACAGGGCCCCTTTATAGCAATCAGCCCCAGCATTTT	CASSATGPLYSNQPQHF	.	TRBJ1-5	TRBD1	TRBV6-1
TGTGCCAGCACTAGGACAGGCCCGAACACCGGGGAGCTGTTTTTT	CASTRTGPNTGELFF	.	TRBJ2-2	TRBD1	TRBV28
TGTGCCAGTAGTATGCTGCTCAGGGAGGGAGAGACCCAGTACTTC	CASSMLLREGETQYF	.	TRBJ2-5	TRBD2	TRBV19
TGTGCCAGCAGTGAAGGCGGGAACACTGAAGCTTTCTTT	CASSEGGNTEAFF	once	TRBJ1-1	.	TRBV6-1
TGTGCAACTGCCGCAGGGGCAAGCAATCAGCCCCAGCATTTT	CATAAGASNQPQHF	few	TRBJ1-5	.	TRBV19
TGTGCCAGCAGCCGCGGACAGGGGGGATCACCCCTCCACTTT	CASSRGQGGSPLHF	.	TRBJ1-6	TRBD1	TRBV28
TGTGCCTGGAGTTGGAAGGCGGGACAGGGCAACACCGGGGAGCTGTTTTTT	CAWSWKAGQGNTGELFF	.	TRBJ2-2	TRBD1	TRBV30
TGCGCCAGCAGCTTAACCGCAGGGGGTTTGGGTAATGAAAAACTGTTTTTT	CASSLTAGGLGNEKLFF	few	TRBJ1-4	TRBD1	TRBV5-1
TGCGCCAGCAGCGTCAGGGAAAAATCGGACCTCTATGGCTACACCTTC	CASSVREKSDLYGYTF	once	TRBJ1-2	.	TRBV5-1
TGTGCCAGCAGCCCGAAGGGGGCGAACTCCTACAATGAGCAGTTCTTC	CASSPKGANSYNEQFF	.	TRBJ2-1	TRBD1	TRBV7-2
TGTGCCATCAGCGGAGGAGGGACAGAGTCAGCCGGCTACACCTTC	CAISGGGTESAGYTF	.	TRBJ1-2	TRBD1	TRBV10-3
TGTGCCAGCAGCTGGACAGGGTCCTTCGGGCGGCCAAATGAAGCTTTCTTT	CASSWTGSFGRPNEAFF	.	TRBJ1-1	TRBD1	TRBV5-4
TGTGCCATCAGTTGGGCAGGGGGCAAGGGCTACACCTTC	CAISWAGGKGYTF	.	TRBJ1-2	TRBD1	TRBV10-3
TGTGCCAGCAGCCAAGATCGGGGTTTCTATGGCTACACCTTC	CASSQDRGFYGYTF	.	TRBJ1-2	.	TRBV14
TGTGCCTGGGCGTCGGGACACCTGTCTGGGCAGTACTTC	CAWASGHLSGQYF	.	TRBJ2-7	.	TRBV30
TGTGCCAGCAGTGTGCTCCAGGGGGGCGAGCAGTACTTC	CASSVLQGGEQYF	.	TRBJ2-7	.	TRBV12-3/TRBV12-4
TGTGCCAGTAGTCCGGGACAGGGACGGGTGGAGACCCAGTACTTC	CASSPGQGRVETQYF	.	TRBJ2-5	TRBD1	TRBV19
TGTGCCAGCAGCGTAGGGTCTAGCGGGAGGGATACGCAGTATTTT	CASSVGSSGRDTQYF	.	TRBJ2-3	TRBD2	TRBV9
TGTGCCAGCAGTTTCTCCCCGCATGGACAGGGTGATGGCTACACCTTC	CASSFSPHGQGDGYTF	.	TRBJ1-2	TRBD1	TRBV28
TGTGCCAGCACCCCCGAGAGAGGGGGGGGCTATGGCTACACCTTC	CASTPERGGGYGYTF	.	TRBJ1-2	.	TRBV2
TGCGCCAGCAGCACCGAACCAGGGGGGCCGGCCAAAAACATTCAGTACTTC	CASSTEPGGPAKNIQYF	.	TRBJ2-4	.	TRBV5-1
TGCGCCAGCAGCCAGGGACTCTTGAACACCGGGGAGCTGTTTTTT	CASSQGLLNTGELFF	.	TRBJ2-2	.	TRBV5-1
TGTGCCAGCAGCAAACAGGGTTGGGGGGAAGCTTTCTTT	CASSKQGWGEAFF	.	TRBJ1-1	.	TRBV3-1/TRBV3-2
TGTGCCAGCAGTCTGACAGGGTTGGATGAGCAGTTCTTC	CASSLTGLDEQFF	once	TRBJ2-1	TRBD1	TRBV6-2/TRBV6-3
TGTGCCAGTAGTATAAATAGGCGGCCTCCTAGCGCCGGGGAGCTGTTTTTT	CASSINRRPPSAGELFF	few	TRBJ2-2	.	TRBV19
TGTGCCAGCAGTTTATCGCCGGTCCCGAACACTGAAGCTTTCTTT	CASSLSPVPNTEAFF	.	TRBJ1-1	.	TRBV27
TGTGCCAGCAGCCAACGCGGATCAACAGATACGCAGTATTTT	CASSQRGSTDTQYF	.	TRBJ2-3	.	TRBV6-5
TGTGCCAGCAGCCAAGATTCTAGCGGGGCCTACGAGCAGTACTTC	CASSQDSSGAYEQYF	.	TRBJ2-7	TRBD2	TRBV3-1/TRBV3-2
TGTGCCCGCGGGGGACTAGCGGGAACAGATACGCAGTATTTT	CARGGLAGTDTQYF	few	TRBJ2-3	TRBD2	TRBV2
TGTGCCAGCAGCGTAGGCGGCGGAGGAGAGCAGTACTTC	CASSVGGGGEQYF	.	TRBJ2-7	.	TRBV9
TGTGCCAGCAGTTTAGGACTAGCGGGAGGGGCTTACGAGCAGTACTTC	CASSLGLAGGAYEQYF	once	TRBJ2-7	TRBD2	TRBV27
TGTGCCAGCAGCTTAGACAGGTTGGGTTCACCCCTCCACTTT	CASSLDRLGSPLHF	.	TRBJ1-6	.	TRBV11-2
TGTGCCAGCAGCTTGGTTTTCGGGACAGAGTCAAAACTGTTTTTT	CASSLVFGTESKLFF	.	TRBJ1-4	TRBD1	TRBV5-6
TGTGCCAGCAGCTACGGGACAGCCACCGGGGAGCTGTTTTTT	CASSYGTATGELFF	.	TRBJ2-2	TRBD1	TRBV9
TGCGCCAGCAGCCAAGGGTATATGACAGCAAACACCGGGGAGCTGTTTTTT	CASSQGYMTANTGELFF	.	TRBJ2-2	.	TRBV4-1
TGTGCCAGCACCGAGACGGGAACCATGAACACTGAAGCTTTCTTT	CASTETGTMNTEAFF	.	TRBJ1-1	.	TRBV2
TGTGCCATCAACCGGGGGGCGGGAGGAGATGAGCAGTTCTTC	CAINRGAGGDEQFF	.	TRBJ2-1	TRBD2	TRBV10-3
TGTGCCAGCAGCCAAGAAGCCGCAGCGGCGAGCTCCTACAATGAGCAGTTCTTC	CASSQEAAAASSYNEQFF	.	TRBJ2-1	.	TRBV3-1/TRBV3-2
TGTGCCTGGACAACGCAGGGGGCGGAGACCCAGTACTTC	CAWTTQGAETQYF	.	TRBJ2-5	TRBD1	TRBV30
TGTGCCAGTAGCCTCGGACAGATAGGCGACGAGCAGTACTTC	CASSLGQIGDEQYF	few	TRBJ2-7	.	TRBV19
TGTGCCAGCAGCCTTAGCGGGGGGGCCTGGGAGACCCAGTACTTC	CASSLSGGAWETQYF	.	TRBJ2-5	TRBD2	TRBV11-2
TGTGCCAGTACCACTACTGGGGCCAACGTCCTGACTTTC	CASTTTGANVLTF	few	TRBJ2-6	.	TRBV19
TGTGCCAGCAGCTTAGTAATGAACACTGAAGCTTTCTTT	CASSLVMNTEAFF	many	TRBJ1-1	.	TRBV7-9
TGCGCCAGCAGCCTGATGGGACAGCAAGAGACCCAGTACTTC	CASSLMGQQETQYF	.	TRBJ2-5	TRBD1	TRBV5-1
TGCGCCAGCTCGAATTCCGGGACACCTAACTATGGCTACACCTTC	CASSNSGTPNYGYTF	.	TRBJ1-2	.	TRBV10-2
TGTGCCAGCAGCAGCCCGTTCAGGGTGGTGAACACTGAAGCTTTCTTT	CASSSPFRVVNTEAFF	.	TRBJ1-1	.	TRBV5-6
TGTGCCAGTAGTACCCGGACAGGGGGCGGGTCACCCCTCCACTTT	CASSTRTGGGSPLHF	.	TRBJ1-6	TRBD1	TRBV19
TGTGCCAGCAGCTTCCCGAGGACAGGGGGAACTAATGAAAAACTGTTTTTT	CASSFPRTGGTNEKLFF	.	TRBJ1-4	TRBD1	TRBV7-9
TGTGCCAGCAGCCCTACAGGGTCTAGCCAGCCCCAGCATTTT	CASSPTGSSQPQHF	.	TRBJ1-5	.	TRBV14
TGTGCCAGCAGTTTAGTGGGGCAGCTTAATTCACCCCTCCACTTT	CASSLVGQLNSPLHF	.	TRBJ1-6	.	TRBV28
TGTGCCAGCAGAGAAGGGGAATCTTACAATGAGCAGTTCTTC	CASREGESYNEQFF	.	TRBJ2-1	.	TRBV27
TGTGCCAGCAGCCAAGTGCCCAGGACCCTGGGAGGGGACGGGGAGCTGTTTTTT	CASSQVPRTLGGDGELFF	.	TRBJ2-2	TRBD2	TRBV3-1/TRBV3-2
TGTGCCAGCTCACCCAGGCGTACAGAGTCCTCCTATGGCTACACCTTC	CASSPRRTESSYGYTF	.	TRBJ1-2	.	TRBV18
TGCAGCGTTGTAGGGGAGGGTCAGCCCCAGCATTTT	CSVVGEGQPQHF	.	TRBJ1-5	.	TRBV29-1
TGTGCCAGCAGCCACAGAACCGGGGAGCTGTTTTTT	CASSHRTGELFF	.	TRBJ2-2	.	TRBV3-1/TRBV3-2
TGTGCCAGCAGCTCCATCCCGGCGACAGGGTGGGATGAAAAACTGTTTTTT	CASSSIPATGWDEKLFF	.	TRBJ1-4	TRBD1	TRBV7-8